A selection of T cell receptor beta chains follows, all from one sample in a study of blood T cell repertoires in COVID-19. Assay used: immunoSEQ multiplex PCR; TCRdb lists only in-frame clones, some missing. The sample holds about 140,000 clones, roughly 84% seen once. The sequenced sample was peripheral blood. Receptors were obtained from a man in his fifties or sixties with active or convalescent COVID-19. The CDR3 runs from the conserved cysteine through the conserved F or W. The D gene is left open where the match is weak. Only some rows state a clone size, as once, few, many or a class for expanded clones.

D	V	size	J	DNA	CDR3
NA	TRBV10-3	NA	TRBJ1-1	TGTGCCATCAGTGTAGGGGTAAGGAACACTGAAGCTTTCTTT	CAISVGVRNTEAFF
TRBD2	TRBV10-1	NA	TRBJ2-3	TGCGCCAGCAGTACTAGCGGACGCACAGATACGCAGTATTTT	CASSTSGRTDTQYF
TRBD2	TRBV4-1	NA	TRBJ2-1	TGCGCCAGCAGCCAAGATCCGGGGGGCTACAATGAGCAGTTCTTC	CASSQDPGGYNEQFF
TRBD1	TRBV6-5	NA	TRBJ2-7	TGTGCCAGCAGGCACCAACAGGGGGTAGGGGAGCAGTACTTC	CASRHQQGVGEQYF
NA	TRBV19	NA	TRBJ1-5	TGTGCCAGTAGTCTGTGGGGGCAGGGCAATCAGCCCCAGCATTTT	CASSLWGQGNQPQHF
NA	TRBV27	NA	TRBJ1-4	TGTGCCAGCAGTTTCTGGCAGGGCGGCGTCAGTGAAAAACTGTTTTTT	CASSFWQGGVSEKLFF
TRBD1	TRBV6-5	NA	TRBJ2-2	TGTGCCAGCAGTTTATGGGACAGCACCGGGGAGCTGTTTTTT	CASSLWDSTGELFF
TRBD2	TRBV5-4	NA	TRBJ2-5	TGTGCCAGCAGCCTAGACCTAGCGGGGCAAGAGACCCAGTACTTC	CASSLDLAGQETQYF
TRBD2	TRBV24-1	NA	TRBJ2-5	TGTGCCACCAGTGAGGGGCGAACTAGCGGATACCAAGAGACCCAGTACTTC	CATSEGRTSGYQETQYF
NA	TRBV9	NA	TRBJ1-2	TGTGCCAGCAGCGCCCAACAGGGTCCAGGCCGCTACACCTTC	CASSAQQGPGRYTF
NA	TRBV6-5	NA	TRBJ2-1	TGTGCCAGCAGACGGGATCCTAACAATGAGCAGTTCTTC	CASRRDPNNEQFF
TRBD2	TRBV20-1	NA	TRBJ2-6	TGCAGTGCTAGTCACACTAGCGGGAGCATTGGGGCCAACGTCCTGACTTTC	CSASHTSGSIGANVLTF
NA	TRBV19	medium-sized	TRBJ1-1	TGTGCCAGTAGTATGCAGGGGATGAACACTGAAGCTTTCTTT	CASSMQGMNTEAFF
TRBD2	TRBV6-5	NA	TRBJ2-1	TGTGCCAGCAGCCGGAGCGGGGGGGCTTTCGAGCAGTTCTTC	CASSRSGGAFEQFF
NA	TRBV30	NA	TRBJ2-5	TGTGCCTGGAGGAGGTACGGGGGAAACAGGGAGACCCAGTACTTC	CAWRRYGGNRETQYF
TRBD1	TRBV7-2	NA	TRBJ2-2	TGTGCCAGCAGCTTAGCGACAGGGCCCGGGGAGCTGTTTTTT	CASSLATGPGELFF
NA	TRBV11-3	few	TRBJ1-2	TGTGCCAGCAGCTTAAGCATTAACTATGGCTACACCTTC	CASSLSINYGYTF
NA	TRBV6-1	NA	TRBJ1-5	TGTGCCAGCAGTGAAAGCTATCAGCCCCAGCATTTT	CASSESYQPQHF
NA	TRBV10-3	NA	TRBJ2-2	TGTGCCATCAGTGAGGGACAACCGACCGGGGAGCTGTTTTTT	CAISEGQPTGELFF
TRBD2	TRBV9	NA	TRBJ2-7	TGTGCCAGCAGTACTATAGCGGGGGGCGACGAGCAGTACTTC	CASSTIAGGDEQYF
TRBD1	TRBV30	NA	TRBJ1-5	TGTGCCTGGAGTGATCGGGACAGTCTAAGCAATCAGCCCCAGCATTTT	CAWSDRDSLSNQPQHF
TRBD2	TRBV9	NA	TRBJ2-5	TGTGCCAGCAGCGTACCCCGCCTGGCTAGCGGGGTCCAAGAGACCCAGTACTTC	CASSVPRLASGVQETQYF
TRBD2	TRBV11-3	NA	TRBJ2-1	TGTGCCAGCAGCATTAGCGGGGGGAGGGACTATGAGCAGTTCTTC	CASSISGGRDYEQFF
TRBD2	TRBV5-1	NA	TRBJ2-1	TGCGCCAGCAGCTTGGGGTCGGGGGGTGCGAATGAGCAGTTCTTC	CASSLGSGGANEQFF
TRBD1	TRBV18	NA	TRBJ1-1	TGTGCCAGCCTCCGGGACAGGGACACTGAAGCTTTCTTT	CASLRDRDTEAFF
TRBD1	TRBV19	few	TRBJ1-1	TGTGCCAGTAGTCCACAAGAGGGGACAGTCAACACTGAAGCTTTCTTT	CASSPQEGTVNTEAFF
NA	TRBV11-3	NA	TRBJ1-1	TGTGCCAGCAGCTTAAGACAGCTGAACACTGAAGCTTTCTTT	CASSLRQLNTEAFF
NA	TRBV7-9	NA	TRBJ1-6	TGTGCCAGCAGCTTAGTAGGGGGGGGACGCTCACCCCTCCACTTT	CASSLVGGGRSPLHF
NA	TRBV12-3/TRBV12-4	NA	TRBJ2-3	TGTGCCAGCAGTTTTCGGTCGTCAGATACGCAGTATTTT	CASSFRSSDTQYF
NA	TRBV6-5	NA	TRBJ1-2	TGTGCCAGCAGTTACGGCACAGGGACCTATGGCTACACCTTC	CASSYGTGTYGYTF
TRBD2	TRBV5-1	once	TRBJ2-1	TGCGCCAGCAGCTTGGGGACTAGTAGAAACAATGAGCAGTTCTTC	CASSLGTSRNNEQFF
NA	TRBV9	NA	TRBJ1-3	TGTGCCAGCAGCGTTCACAGGGATCCTGGAAACACCATATATTTT	CASSVHRDPGNTIYF
NA	TRBV12-5	NA	TRBJ1-1	TGTGCTAGTGGTTTGAGTGGGGGCCATGAAGCTTTCTTT	CASGLSGGHEAFF
NA	TRBV24-1	NA	TRBJ2-2	TGTGCCACCAGTATTCAGGGGCAAGCCTTCAGTCCGAACACCGGGGAGCTGTTTTTT	CATSIQGQAFSPNTGELFF
NA	TRBV11-3	once	TRBJ1-2	TGTGCCAGCAGTTCAGGGGTTGCAAACTATGGCTACACCTTC	CASSSGVANYGYTF
TRBD2	TRBV4-1	NA	TRBJ2-3	TGCGCCAGCAGGCTGGTCCTAGCGGGGGGACCAGATACGCAGTATTTT	CASRLVLAGGPDTQYF
TRBD1	TRBV4-1	many	TRBJ2-7	TGCGCCAGCAGCCTTCGGCGCGGGCAGGGGGACGAGCAGTACTTC	CASSLRRGQGDEQYF
TRBD1	TRBV10-3	NA	TRBJ1-4	TGTGCCATCAGAAAGGGGGCGGGCGAAAAACTGTTTTTT	CAIRKGAGEKLFF
NA	TRBV19	NA	TRBJ1-5	TGTGCCAGTAAGAGGGAGGGGGAGTCCAATCAGCCCCAGCATTTT	CASKREGESNQPQHF
NA	TRBV6-5	few	TRBJ1-5	TGTGCCAGCAGTTACCGGTCAGGTTTTCATCAGCCCCAGCATTTT	CASSYRSGFHQPQHF
NA	TRBV19	once	TRBJ1-2	TGTGCCAGTAGTATAGACAGGGCGGGGGGAAACTATGGCTACACCTTC	CASSIDRAGGNYGYTF
TRBD1	TRBV6-6	NA	TRBJ2-7	TGTGCCAGCAGTCCCCTTCGAGGGGGCCGGCAACGCTCCTACGAGCAGTACTTC	CASSPLRGGRQRSYEQYF
NA	TRBV30	once	TRBJ1-5	TGTGCCTGGAGTGCCGGTCAAAATCAGCCCCAGCATTTT	CAWSAGQNQPQHF
NA	TRBV7-2	NA	TRBJ2-2	TGTGCCAGCAGCCTAACGGGGAACACCGGGGAGCTGTTTTTT	CASSLTGNTGELFF
NA	TRBV25-1	few	TRBJ1-1	TGTGCCAGCAGTGAGGGGGAGGGTTGGGTCACTGAAGCTTTCTTT	CASSEGEGWVTEAFF
NA	TRBV28	NA	TRBJ2-2	TGTGCCAGCAATAATCCTCAGGTCGGGGAGCTGTTTTTT	CASNNPQVGELFF
NA	TRBV9	NA	TRBJ1-3	TGTGCCAGCAGCACCCGAGGGCGCTCTGGAAACACCATATATTTT	CASSTRGRSGNTIYF
NA	TRBV4-1	once	TRBJ1-1	TGCGCCAGCAGCCAACGCGATGACAGGAGTTCGTCAGCTTTCTTT	CASSQRDDRSSSAFF